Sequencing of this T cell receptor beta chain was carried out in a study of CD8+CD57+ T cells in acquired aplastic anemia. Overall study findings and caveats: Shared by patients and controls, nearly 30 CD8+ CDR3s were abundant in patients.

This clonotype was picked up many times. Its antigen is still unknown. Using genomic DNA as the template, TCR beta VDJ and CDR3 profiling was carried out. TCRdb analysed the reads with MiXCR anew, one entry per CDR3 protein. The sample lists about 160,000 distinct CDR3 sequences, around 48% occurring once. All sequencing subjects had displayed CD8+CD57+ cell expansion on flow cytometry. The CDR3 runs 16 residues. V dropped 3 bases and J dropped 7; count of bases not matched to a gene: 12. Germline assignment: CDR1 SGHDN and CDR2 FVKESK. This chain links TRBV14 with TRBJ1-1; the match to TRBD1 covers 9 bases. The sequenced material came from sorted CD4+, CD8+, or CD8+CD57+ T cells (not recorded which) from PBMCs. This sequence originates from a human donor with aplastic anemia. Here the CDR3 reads CASSQQFPGQGFEAFF. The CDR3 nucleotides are TGTGCCAGCAGCCAGCAATTTCCGGGACAGGGTTTTGAAGCTTTCTTT.